The clone carrying this T cell receptor (beta chain) was seen only once. The data derive from a study of cytomegalovirus exposure and HLA in healthy donors. Samples came from healthy bone marrow donors. The PCR was carried out with 60 Vbeta primers and 13 Jbeta primers. In the study's own analysis: An analysis that came later counted 70 million to 100 million unique TCR beta chains, roughly 11 million shared. The method was immunoSEQ multiplex PCR; TCRdb's version includes in-frame clones alone and lacks a portion of them. V, J and clone size derive from that table, while D and trimming were established from the DNA sequence. The sample shows 150,000 to 200,000 clones, 60% to 80% of them seen only once. This CDR3 has 17 residues. In germline, CDR1 is SGHDT, CDR2 YYEEEE. The V end lost 7 bases, the J end lost 3 bases, and 25 bases lay between the germline ends.

This sequence was found in a man in his late teens or twenties in good health and CMV-seropositive. Sequenced input: PBMCs. This chain joins TRBV5-6 and TRBJ1-1, with unresolved D. This chain's CDR3 is CASRINKRRTGYTEAFF. Here the CDR3 DNA reads TGTGCCAGCCGAATTAATAAAAGGAGGACGGGATACACTGAAGCTTTCTTT.